Listed below are T cell receptor beta chains from one sample, sequenced in a study of T-cell memory formation after mild COVID-19. TCRdb itself ran the 5' RACE reads through MiXCR, one entry per CDR3 protein. There are fewer than 700,000 distinct CDR3 sequences in the sample; less than 25% occur only once, and about 8.2% lies in the top ten. What was sequenced was PBMCs or a T cell subset sorted from them (not recorded which). The receptor set was obtained from an adult woman who had mild COVID-19 (a few samples of this study predate the infection). Cell type and time point are not known. The CDR3 runs from the conserved cysteine through the conserved F or W. Each record gives: CDR3 length, J gene, clone size, D gene, V gene, CDR3 protein, CDR3 DNA. The D gene is left open where the match is weak. Clone size is shown for a subset of rows, as once, few, many or a class of expanded clone.

CDR3 length: 14; J gene: TRBJ1-2; clone size: -; D gene: -; V gene: TRBV4-1; CDR3 protein: CASSQDSQLYGYTF; CDR3 DNA: TGCGCCAGCAGCCAGGACAGTCAACTCTATGGCTACACCTTC
CDR3 length: 18; J gene: TRBJ2-2; clone size: -; D gene: -; V gene: TRBV5-4; CDR3 protein: CASSLAGGPRLNTGELFF; CDR3 DNA: TGTGCCAGCAGCTTGGCGGGGGGCCCTCGACTTAACACCGGGGAGCTGTTTTTT
CDR3 length: 15; J gene: TRBJ2-5; clone size: -; D gene: -; V gene: TRBV7-7; CDR3 protein: CASSYNSGGQETQYF; CDR3 DNA: TGTGCCAGCAGCTATAACAGTGGAGGGCAAGAGACCCAGTACTTC
CDR3 length: 13; J gene: TRBJ2-2; clone size: -; D gene: -; V gene: TRBV2; CDR3 protein: CASKGPNTGELFF; CDR3 DNA: TGTGCCAGCAAGGGCCCGAACACCGGGGAGCTGTTTTTT
CDR3 length: 15; J gene: TRBJ1-1; clone size: -; D gene: -; V gene: TRBV7-6; CDR3 protein: CASSLGKGPVTEAFF; CDR3 DNA: TGTGCCAGCAGCTTAGGTAAGGGCCCAGTCACTGAAGCTTTCTTT
CDR3 length: 16; J gene: TRBJ2-7; clone size: -; D gene: -; V gene: TRBV4-3; CDR3 protein: CASSQEPHDAGYEQYF; CDR3 DNA: TGCGCCAGCAGCCAAGAGCCCCACGACGCTGGCTACGAGCAGTACTTC
CDR3 length: 14; J gene: TRBJ2-1; clone size: -; D gene: -; V gene: TRBV7-8; CDR3 protein: CASSLVSRKNEQFF; CDR3 DNA: TGTGCCAGCAGCTTAGTGTCTCGAAAGAATGAGCAGTTCTTC
CDR3 length: 15; J gene: TRBJ1-1; clone size: many; D gene: -; V gene: TRBV12-3/TRBV12-4; CDR3 protein: CASSPPGQLNTEAFF; CDR3 DNA: TGTGCCAGCAGTCCACCCGGACAGCTGAACACTGAAGCTTTCTTT
CDR3 length: 17; J gene: TRBJ2-1; clone size: few; D gene: TRBD2; V gene: TRBV7-6; CDR3 protein: CASSRGGLVPGQNEQFF; CDR3 DNA: TGTGCCAGCAGTCGTGGGGGACTAGTCCCGGGTCAGAATGAGCAGTTCTTC
CDR3 length: 15; J gene: TRBJ1-1; clone size: -; D gene: TRBD1; V gene: TRBV9; CDR3 protein: CASSPRTGVDTEAFF; CDR3 DNA: TGTGCCAGCAGCCCCCGGACAGGGGTGGACACTGAAGCTTTCTTT
CDR3 length: 14; J gene: TRBJ2-1; clone size: many; D gene: -; V gene: TRBV7-2; CDR3 protein: CASSIGSSYNEQFF; CDR3 DNA: TGTGCCAGCAGCATCGGGAGCTCCTACAATGAGCAGTTCTTC
CDR3 length: 13; J gene: TRBJ2-1; clone size: -; D gene: -; V gene: TRBV29-1; CDR3 protein: CSVGVGPGHEQFF; CDR3 DNA: TGCAGCGTTGGAGTAGGACCGGGCCATGAGCAGTTCTTC
CDR3 length: 14; J gene: TRBJ1-2; clone size: -; D gene: TRBD1; V gene: TRBV10-3; CDR3 protein: CAIRPSGTGDGYTF; CDR3 DNA: TGTGCCATCAGACCTTCCGGGACAGGGGATGGCTACACCTTC
CDR3 length: 15; J gene: TRBJ2-2; clone size: few; D gene: TRBD1; V gene: TRBV7-2; CDR3 protein: CASTSGQENTGELFF; CDR3 DNA: TGTGCCAGCACCTCCGGACAGGAGAACACCGGGGAGCTGTTTTTT
CDR3 length: 13; J gene: TRBJ1-5; clone size: -; D gene: -; V gene: TRBV12-3/TRBV12-4; CDR3 protein: CASSDRGLRPQHF; CDR3 DNA: TGTGCCAGCAGCGACCGGGGCCTTAGACCCCAGCATTTT
CDR3 length: 15; J gene: TRBJ2-2; clone size: -; D gene: -; V gene: TRBV5-1; CDR3 protein: CASSLGQTQTGELFF; CDR3 DNA: TGCGCCAGCAGCTTGGGACAGACTCAAACCGGGGAGCTGTTTTTT
CDR3 length: 15; J gene: TRBJ2-3; clone size: -; D gene: -; V gene: TRBV27; CDR3 protein: CASSLFGSSTDTQYF; CDR3 DNA: TGTGCCAGCAGTTTATTCGGGAGCAGCACAGATACGCAGTATTTT
CDR3 length: 16; J gene: TRBJ2-2; clone size: -; D gene: TRBD1; V gene: TRBV7-2; CDR3 protein: CASSSPGQVGTGELFF; CDR3 DNA: TGTGCCAGCAGCTCACCTGGACAGGTCGGCACCGGGGAGCTGTTTTTT
CDR3 length: 15; J gene: TRBJ2-5; clone size: -; D gene: TRBD2; V gene: TRBV7-9; CDR3 protein: CASSSIGRGEETQYF; CDR3 DNA: TGTGCCAGCAGCTCCATCGGGCGGGGGGAAGAGACCCAGTACTTC
CDR3 length: 13; J gene: TRBJ2-5; clone size: few; D gene: -; V gene: TRBV18; CDR3 protein: CASSTGLGETQYF; CDR3 DNA: TGTGCCAGCTCAACAGGGCTCGGGGAGACCCAGTACTTC
CDR3 length: 12; J gene: TRBJ2-1; clone size: -; D gene: TRBD1; V gene: TRBV2; CDR3 protein: CASRDRGIEQFF; CDR3 DNA: TGTGCCAGCAGGGACAGGGGGATTGAGCAGTTCTTC
CDR3 length: 15; J gene: TRBJ1-5; clone size: -; D gene: -; V gene: TRBV5-5; CDR3 protein: CASSSVKAPNQPQHF; CDR3 DNA: TGTGCCAGCAGTTCGGTGAAGGCCCCCAATCAGCCCCAGCATTTT
CDR3 length: 14; J gene: TRBJ2-4; clone size: -; D gene: -; V gene: TRBV18; CDR3 protein: CASSPPTRQNIQYF; CDR3 DNA: TGTGCCAGCTCACCACCAACCAGGCAAAACATTCAGTACTTC
CDR3 length: 15; J gene: TRBJ2-7; clone size: few; D gene: -; V gene: TRBV7-2; CDR3 protein: CASSLAPLGSYEQYF; CDR3 DNA: TGTGCCAGCAGCTTAGCTCCGTTGGGGAGCTACGAGCAGTACTTC
CDR3 length: 13; J gene: TRBJ2-5; clone size: -; D gene: TRBD1; V gene: TRBV24-1; CDR3 protein: CATSRDSKETQYF; CDR3 DNA: TGTGCCACCAGTCGGGACAGCAAAGAGACCCAGTACTTC
CDR3 length: 13; J gene: TRBJ2-5; clone size: -; D gene: -; V gene: TRBV19; CDR3 protein: CASSVRLQETQYF; CDR3 DNA: TGTGCCAGTAGTGTGAGATTACAAGAGACCCAGTACTTC
CDR3 length: 18; J gene: TRBJ2-5; clone size: -; D gene: TRBD1; V gene: TRBV6-2/TRBV6-3; CDR3 protein: CASSYFDRGQGAQETQYF; CDR3 DNA: TGTGCCAGCAGTTACTTCGATAGGGGGCAGGGGGCCCAAGAGACCCAGTACTTC
CDR3 length: 14; J gene: TRBJ1-1; clone size: -; D gene: -; V gene: TRBV12-3/TRBV12-4; CDR3 protein: CASSRLGPNTEAFF; CDR3 DNA: TGTGCCAGCAGCCGTCTCGGGCCGAACACTGAAGCTTTCTTT
CDR3 length: 15; J gene: TRBJ2-1; clone size: -; D gene: TRBD2; V gene: TRBV25-1; CDR3 protein: CATVTLSGTHNEQFF; CDR3 DNA: TGTGCCACCGTGACCCTTAGCGGGACCCACAATGAGCAGTTCTTC
CDR3 length: 15; J gene: TRBJ1-6; clone size: -; D gene: -; V gene: TRBV11-2; CDR3 protein: CASSLVGQTAAPLHF; CDR3 DNA: TGTGCCAGCAGCTTAGTTGGCCAGACCGCGGCACCCCTCCACTTT
CDR3 length: 15; J gene: TRBJ1-5; clone size: few; D gene: -; V gene: TRBV19; CDR3 protein: CASRGLASGNQPQHF; CDR3 DNA: TGTGCCAGTAGGGGGTTGGCGAGTGGCAATCAGCCCCAGCATTTT
CDR3 length: 14; J gene: TRBJ1-3; clone size: -; D gene: -; V gene: TRBV28; CDR3 protein: CASSLVTSGNTIYF; CDR3 DNA: TGTGCCAGCAGTTTGGTGACCTCTGGAAACACCATATATTTT
CDR3 length: 16; J gene: TRBJ2-6; clone size: few; D gene: -; V gene: TRBV9; CDR3 protein: CASSPREAAGANVLTF; CDR3 DNA: TGTGCCAGCAGCCCCCGTGAGGCTGCTGGGGCCAACGTCCTGACTTTC
CDR3 length: 12; J gene: TRBJ2-1; clone size: -; D gene: -; V gene: TRBV7-3; CDR3 protein: CASSRMGGEQFF; CDR3 DNA: TGTGCCAGCAGCCGGATGGGGGGTGAGCAGTTCTTC
CDR3 length: 12; J gene: TRBJ1-1; clone size: many; D gene: -; V gene: TRBV6-5; CDR3 protein: CASSYSNTEAFF; CDR3 DNA: TGTGCCAGCAGTTACTCGAACACTGAAGCTTTCTTT
CDR3 length: 14; J gene: TRBJ2-3; clone size: many; D gene: -; V gene: TRBV2; CDR3 protein: CASLARLPTDTQYF; CDR3 DNA: TGTGCCAGCTTAGCCCGCCTTCCCACAGATACGCAGTATTTT
CDR3 length: 15; J gene: TRBJ2-1; clone size: -; D gene: -; V gene: TRBV27; CDR3 protein: CASSSGTFSYNEQFF; CDR3 DNA: TGTGCCAGCAGTTCCGGGACTTTTTCCTACAATGAGCAGTTCTTC
CDR3 length: 15; J gene: TRBJ2-2; clone size: few; D gene: -; V gene: TRBV7-2; CDR3 protein: CASSLAQANTGELFF; CDR3 DNA: TGTGCCAGCAGCTTAGCACAAGCGAACACCGGGGAGCTGTTTTTT
CDR3 length: 15; J gene: TRBJ2-1; clone size: few; D gene: -; V gene: TRBV3-1; CDR3 protein: CASSQDPTTLAEQFF; CDR3 DNA: TGTGCCAGCAGCCAAGATCCGACTACCCTCGCTGAGCAGTTCTTC
CDR3 length: 16; J gene: TRBJ2-7; clone size: once; D gene: TRBD2; V gene: TRBV12-3/TRBV12-4; CDR3 protein: CASSLGLAEGGNEQYF; CDR3 DNA: TGTGCCAGCAGTTTAGGACTAGCGGAGGGCGGCAACGAGCAGTACTTC
CDR3 length: 15; J gene: TRBJ1-2; clone size: few; D gene: TRBD1; V gene: TRBV6-5; CDR3 protein: CASSVSGTANYGYTF; CDR3 DNA: TGTGCCAGCAGCGTCTCCGGGACAGCAAACTATGGCTACACCTTC
CDR3 length: 14; J gene: TRBJ2-5; clone size: few; D gene: -; V gene: TRBV19; CDR3 protein: CARDLGNRQETQYF; CDR3 DNA: TGTGCCAGAGACCTCGGAAACAGGCAAGAGACCCAGTACTTC
CDR3 length: 13; J gene: TRBJ1-1; clone size: -; D gene: -; V gene: TRBV5-1; CDR3 protein: CASSLVDPGGEFF; CDR3 DNA: TGCGCCAGCAGCTTGGTGGACCCAGGCGGGGAATTCTTT
CDR3 length: 16; J gene: TRBJ1-1; clone size: -; D gene: -; V gene: TRBV6-1; CDR3 protein: CASTMSAGVGNTEAFF; CDR3 DNA: TGTGCCAGCACCATGTCCGCGGGGGTCGGGAACACTGAAGCTTTCTTT
CDR3 length: 13; J gene: TRBJ1-2; clone size: few; D gene: -; V gene: TRBV20-1; CDR3 protein: CSARGGRVYGYTF; CDR3 DNA: TGCAGTGCTAGAGGGGGCAGGGTCTATGGCTACACCTTC
CDR3 length: 14; J gene: TRBJ2-7; clone size: -; D gene: -; V gene: TRBV9; CDR3 protein: CASSVDGGSYEQYF; CDR3 DNA: TGTGCCAGCAGCGTAGACGGGGGCTCCTACGAGCAGTACTTC
CDR3 length: 16; J gene: TRBJ1-2; clone size: few; D gene: -; V gene: TRBV4-1; CDR3 protein: CASSQDLLRGNYGYTF; CDR3 DNA: TGCGCCAGCAGCCAAGATTTGCTCCGGGGGAACTATGGCTACACCTTC
CDR3 length: 14; J gene: TRBJ2-2; clone size: -; D gene: -; V gene: TRBV7-8; CDR3 protein: CASSRAGNTGELFF; CDR3 DNA: TGTGCCAGCAGCAGAGCCGGGAACACCGGGGAGCTGTTTTTT